This T cell receptor beta chain appears in the sequencing data of a study of blood T cell repertoires in COVID-19. While infection was still active, Seattle patients were enrolled and then followed longitudinally. Original data processing: Scientists estimated how many nucleated cells there were by amplifying reference gene primers. The repertoire was sequenced with immunoSEQ multiplex PCR; TCRdb's copy has only in-frame clones and lacks some. V, J and clone size are those of that table, while D and trimming were read from the DNA. The data contain 330,000 or so clones, about 91% of them singletons. The V end lost 6 bases, the J end lost 4 bases, and 13 bases lay between the germline ends. Germline V gene lookup returns CDR1 LNHDA and CDR2 SQIVND (reference sequence). This CDR3 has 13 residues.

Source material: peripheral blood. This clonotype originated in a man aged 25-45 years with COVID-19, enrolled during active disease. The rearrangement links TRBV19 to TRBJ2-7; a weak D match, TRBD1 (6 bases). In DNA form, the CDR3 reads TGTGCCAGTAGCGGACAGACTGATTACGAGCAGTACTTC. Protein sequence: CASSGQTDYEQYF.